This TCR beta chain was identified during a study of tumor-infiltrating lymphocytes in oesophageal squamous cell carcinoma (dated by TCRdb to 2015 to 2016). Looking up the germline V gene yields CDR1 MNHNS and CDR2 SASEGT. V sheds 3 bases and J sheds 10 bases, leaving 19 bases between their ends. The CDR3 goes from the cysteine to the phenylalanine over 14 residues. The read is trimmed to its CDR3 DNA, 42 bases read in frame from base 1. In this sample, this clonotype turned up many times. Its antigen remains unidentified. Per-base qualities were not stored, and no clone one base away is much larger. The library was prepared using PCR. These reads were obtained on an Illumina HiSeq 2000. The raw public reads went through TCRdb reprocessing: fastp at Q25, MiXCR clone calling, in-frame beta chains kept. Entries are consolidated by CDR3 protein sequence, retaining the most common genes and DNA. The table for this sample lists under 8,000 distinct CDR3 sequences; approximately 15% of them were counted only once. The top ten hold around a sixth of the sample.

The receptor chain draws on TRBV6-1 and TRBJ2-7; TRBD2 could be the D gene, as 6 bases match. Sample: esophageal tumor tissue. The TCR originated in a male donor with esophageal squamous cell carcinoma. CDR3 protein: CASSETGRRDLQYF. The DNA reads TGTGCCAGCAGTGAGACGGGACGGAGGGACCTTCAGTACTTC.